This entry is about one T cell receptor (beta chain). This sample was taken from a study of control samples from healthy donors and cancer patients. The CDR3 sequence is 18 residues long. Assay: immunoSEQ multiplex PCR; the TCRdb copy retains only in-frame clones and omits some. The table shows 50,000 or so clones, with about 94% occurring only once. The sequence was collected from a woman aged 50 to 65 with head and neck cancer. The sequenced sample consisted of PBMCs. The rearrangement links TRBV21-1 to TRBJ2-7; the tabulated D call, TRBD2, remains unverified against the DNA. TRBV21-1 has pseudogene status. Here the CDR3 DNA reads TGTGCCAGCAGCAAAAAGGCACCCGGGACTAGCGGCTCCTACGAGCAGTACTTC. It specifies CASSKKAPGTSGSYEQYF.